These 2 T cell receptor beta chains were all obtained from the same sample, sequenced in a study of shared clonotypes between healthy human individuals. Sequencing used immunoSEQ multiplex PCR; TCRdb keeps in-frame clones, though not all of them. The top ten hold around 0.4% of the sample, which has roughly 2.2 million clones, 90% to 95% seen once. The sequencing input was naive CD4+ T cells from PBMCs. Subset described: CD45RA+ positively selected. These receptors were obtained from a young man in good health. Some clones in this sample may be carry-over from other donors' samples.

This clone was observed a few times. The chain uses TRBV4-2 and TRBJ2-7; a weak D match, TRBD2 (5 bases). This CDR3 is built from 14 residues. Trimming took off 1 base at V and 3 bases at J, with 10 bases between the two ends. CDR1 LGHNA and CDR2 YNFKEQ come from the germline V gene. The CDR3 spells CASSQAGSLYEQYF. The CDR3 bases are TGTGCCAGCAGCCAAGCGGGGTCCCTCTACGAGCAGTACTTC.

The genes are TRBV7-8 and TRBJ2-3, with D perhaps being TRBD1 or TRBD2 (5 bases each). From germline, CDR1 is SGHVS and CDR2 FQNEAQ. There are 19 residues in the CDR3. Trimming cost V 1 base and J 5 bases, with 25 bases left between them. The CDR3 DNA reads TGTGCCAGCAGCTTAGTGGCCGGGGCCCTGAAACAAGGACGAGATACGCAGTATTTT. Its protein is CASSLVAGALKQGRDTQYF.